This entry lists 16 T cell receptor beta chains sequenced from one sample in a study of T cells expressing NK-cell markers. TCRdb re-called the 5' RACE reads, yielding one record per CDR3 amino acid sequence without DNA. Here the sample table reports roughly 180,000 distinct CDR3 sequences. The material sequenced was blood T cells: a sorted CD56 or NKG2C T cell subset, CD4+ or CD8+ T cells, or bulk PBMC T cells (not recorded which). Receptor source: a woman between 18 and 70 years old in good health.

The rearrangement uses TRBV28 and TRBJ1-6; the D call of TRBD1 rests on TCRdb alone, since no DNA is present to check it. From germline, CDR1 is MDHEN and CDR2 SYDVKM. CDR3 size: 16 residues. The CDR3 here is CASSLRTGAYNSPLHF.

The V gene is TRBV5-1, the J gene TRBJ1-5. This CDR3 is 14 amino acids long. The germline CDR1 and CDR2 sequences are SGHRS and YFSETQ. This chain's CDR3 is CASSPREGARPQHF.

Measured by frequency, this clonotype is medium-sized. The V call is TRBV12-3 or TRBV12-4, the J call TRBJ2-2; TCRdb's D call, TRBD2, is unchecked because there is no DNA. The CDR3 sequence is 15 residues long. CDR3 protein: CASKTGTSRVGELFF.

J is TRBJ2-7 and V is TRBV3-1; TCRdb reports TRBD2, a call that lacks DNA to check it against. CDR1 LGHDT and CDR2 YNNKEL come from the germline V gene (reference sequence). This CDR3 spans 17 amino acids. CDR3 region: CASHHYLRRGTSYEQYF.

The gene calls are TRBV15 and TRBJ2-7; TCRdb outputs TRBD1, but without DNA this stays unchecked. CDR1 LNHNV and CDR2 YYDKDF come from the germline V gene (reference sequence). The CDR3 loop spans 14 amino acids. CDR3 loop: CATSGGAGPYEQYF.

The gene calls are TRBV5-4 and TRBJ2-3; lacking DNA, the TRBD2 call made by TCRdb goes unchecked. Germline CDR1 is SGHNT and CDR2 is YYREEE (reference sequence). CDR3 length: 14 amino acids. The CDR3 here is CATYRGGHQDTQYF.

The rearrangement links TRBV6-1 to TRBJ1-2; TCRdb's D gene call, TRBD1, goes unchecked for lack of DNA. Germline CDR1 reads MNHNS; CDR2 reads SASEGT. This CDR3 comprises 14 residues. CDR3 residues: CASEAGAEFYGYTF.

The V and J genes are TRBV29-1 and TRBJ2-3; TCRdb's D call, TRBD2, is unchecked because there is no DNA. CDR1 is SQVTM and CDR2 is ANQGSEA in the germline V gene. This CDR3 has 14 amino acids. The CDR3 sequence: CSVALGLSGDTQYF.

This rearrangement joins TRBV4-2 to TRBJ2-7; TCRdb lists TRBD1, though no DNA is available to test this call. CDR1 is LGHNA and CDR2 is YNFKEQ in the germline V gene. The CDR3 loop spans 14 amino acids. CDR3 in amino acids: CASSQGQGTYEQYF.

This sequence joins TRBV18 and TRBJ2-7. The CDR3 has 13 amino acids. Germline V gene lookup returns CDR1 KGHSH and CDR2 LQKENI. The CDR3 reads CASSLGFSGEQYF.

The chain is built from TRBV9 and TRBJ2-7; TCRdb indicates TRBD2, and absent DNA this call remains unverified. Germline V gene sequence: CDR1 SGDLS, CDR2 YYNGEE. The CDR3 spans 14 residues. The CDR3 spells CASSTGTHPYEQYF.

This rearrangement joins TRBV10-3 to TRBJ1-4; checking the TCRdb D call of TRBD1 is not possible without DNA. Germline V gene data show CDR1 as ENHRY and CDR2 as SYGVKD. This CDR3 contains 14 residues. This CDR3 is CAISQGGTNEKLFF.

The rearrangement links TRBV18 to TRBJ1-1; the D gene TCRdb calls, TRBD1, cannot be checked with no DNA. Germline-derived CDR1 and CDR2 are KGHSH and LQKENI. The CDR3 runs 14 residues. The CDR3 protein is CASSPGAVHPEAFF.

This chain uses TRBV14 with TRBJ1-6; TCRdb picks TRBD1, but there is no DNA to check that call. Germline V gives CDR1 SGHDN, CDR2 FVKESK. The CDR3 contains 16 residues. CDR3 region: CASSQVTGFWDSPLHF.

The chain combines TRBV30 with TRBJ1-6; TCRdb reports TRBD1, a call that lacks DNA to check it against. The CDR3 has 15 amino acids. Germline CDR1 and CDR2: GTSNPN and SVGIG (reference sequence). This CDR3 reads CAWSVPGTGGPPLHF.

This chain connects TRBV20-1 to TRBJ2-7; no DNA is available, so the TRBD2 call from TCRdb remains unchecked. The CDR3 extends over 16 amino acids. CDR1 DFQATT and CDR2 SNEGSKA come from the germline V gene (reference sequence). The CDR3 spells CSARDPRTSGSYEQYF.